This T cell receptor beta chain was sequenced during a study of blood T cell repertoires in COVID-19. Assay used: immunoSEQ multiplex PCR; TCRdb lists only in-frame clones, some missing. The table records fewer than 350,000 clones, about nine tenths of them present only once. Categorization into cohorts depended on clinical history that participants reported. Input material: PBMCs or T cells enriched from blood (not recorded which). This sequence was found in a man in his sixties who had recovered from COVID-19.

The CDR3 here is CASSPGRYNTGELFF. The DNA of the CDR3 is TGTGCCAGCAGTCCCGGTCGGTACAACACCGGGGAGCTGTTTTTT. The V call is TRBV28, the J call TRBJ2-2; D call uncertain. The germline V gene has CDR1 MDHEN and CDR2 SYDVKM. CDR3 size: 15 residues. Trimming pared 5 bases from V and 2 bases from J, leaving 12 bases between.